The 16 T cell receptor beta chains given below trace back to one sample, sequenced in a study of identical twins. In TCRdb, the 5' RACE reads were re-called with MiXCR into one record per CDR3 protein. The data hold approximately 630,000 distinct CDR3 sequences, with under 8.5% observed a single time. These data also featured in a second study, about yellow fever vaccine responses in identical twins.

Sequencing was carried out using PBMCs. All receptors come from a woman in her late teens or twenties in good health.

This clonotype has ten or more counts. The chain links TRBV11-2 to TRBJ2-3; tentative D call: TRBD1 (6 bases). Germline V CDR1 and CDR2: SGHAT, FQNNGV. This CDR3 has 16 amino acids. Deletions cut 5 bases from V and 0 bases from J, with 15 bases between. The chain's CDR3 is CASSLNRDTSTDTQYF. The CDR3 nucleotides are TGTGCCAGCAGCCTTAACAGGGATACTAGCACAGATACGCAGTATTTT.

This clonotype was picked up many times. This chain uses TRBV20-1 with TRBJ2-7; D is uncertain. CDR1 and CDR2 (germline): DFQATT, SNEGSKA (reference sequence). Trimming cost V 2 bases and J 1 base, with 9 bases left between them. The CDR3 is 13 amino acids. CDR3 residues: CSARTRISYEQYF. The CDR3 DNA reads TGCAGTGCTAGAACCAGGATTTCCTACGAGCAGTACTTC.

This clonotype occurred a few times. The chain has TRBV10-3 and TRBJ1-5, with 9 bases aligning to TRBD1. The germline V gene encodes CDR1 ENHRY and CDR2 SYGVKD. There are 17 residues in the CDR3. With 11 bases clipped from V and 5 bases from J, the junction kept 19 bases outside the gene matches. The CDR3 spells CARTSGTGPIGDQPQHF. For the CDR3, the DNA is TGTGCCCGTACCTCTGGGACAGGGCCGATTGGGGATCAGCCCCAGCATTTT.

This clonotype was seen many times. This chain connects TRBV28 to TRBJ2-5, with a weak D call TRBD1 (6 bases). Trimming removed 2 bases at V and 6 bases at J, with 13 bases between. The CDR3 length is 14 residues. Germline V gene sequence: CDR1 MDHEN, CDR2 SYDVKM. The CDR3 sequence: CASSLEAGEKTQYF. The CDR3, as DNA: TGTGCCAGCAGTTTAGAGGCAGGGGAAAAGACCCAGTACTTC.

This clonotype occurred a few times. V gene TRBV11-1 combines with J gene TRBJ2-4; tentative D call: TRBD2 (5 bases). V was pared by 6 bases and J by 4 bases, with 13 bases between. The germline CDR1 and CDR2 sequences are SGHAT and FQDESV (reference sequence). The CDR3 is 14 amino acids. The CDR3, as DNA: TGTGCCAGCAGGGCTCAAGCGGAAAAAAACATTCAGTACTTC. Protein sequence: CASRAQAEKNIQYF.

This chain links TRBV5-4 with TRBJ2-3; D could derive from TRBD1 or TRBD2 (5 bases each). The CDR3 runs to 15 residues. The germline V gene has CDR1 SGHNT and CDR2 YYREEE (reference sequence). V lost 4 bases to trimming and J lost 4 bases, with 16 bases between them. As DNA, the CDR3 is TGTGCCAGCAGCCCAAGGGTAAGGGACCCAGATACGCAGTATTTT. This sequence encodes CASSPRVRDPDTQYF.

This chain joins TRBV4-1 and TRBJ1-5; 8 bases match TRBD1. This CDR3 spans 16 amino acids. The V and J ends lost 0 bases and 6 bases, in that order; junction bases with no gene match: 7. Germline values: CDR1 MGHRA, CDR2 YSYEKL. The CDR3 DNA sequence: TGCGCCAGCAGCCAAGACGGCGCAGGGGGCCCTCAGCCCCAGCATTTT. This gives the protein CASSQDGAGGPQPQHF.

The rearrangement uses TRBV14 and TRBJ2-5; tentatively, D is TRBD1 or TRBD2 (5 bases each). Germline V lookup: CDR1 SGHDN, CDR2 FVKESK. The germline V and J ends were trimmed by 5 bases and 4 bases, with 14 bases remaining between them. The CDR3 covers 14 residues. The CDR3 loop is CASSDSGTRETQYF. Here the CDR3 DNA reads TGTGCCAGCAGCGACTCCGGGACCCGAGAGACCCAGTACTTC.

This clonotype was counted at least ten times. The chain combines TRBV28 with TRBJ2-7; D ambiguous. CDR3 length: 17 amino acids. V was cut by 4 bases and J by 2 bases, with 21 bases left in between. CDR1 and CDR2 (germline): MDHEN, SYDVKM. The CDR3 is CASSSFLETPVPYEQYF. CDR3 coding DNA: TGTGCCAGCAGTTCCTTTTTGGAGACCCCCGTCCCCTACGAGCAGTACTTC.

The rearrangement uses TRBV5-1 and TRBJ1-1, with unresolved D. Germline values: CDR1 SGHRS, CDR2 YFSETQ. CDR3 length: 14 residues. Trimming removed 4 bases at V and 1 base at J, with 11 bases between. CDR3 sequence (DNA): TGCGCCAGCAGCCCCGGGAGCGGGAACACTGAAGCTTTCTTT. It codes for CASSPGSGNTEAFF.

This rearrangement joins TRBV6-5 to TRBJ2-7; D is possibly TRBD1 (6 bases). CDR3 length: 16 residues. CDR1 MNHEY and CDR2 SVGAGI come from the germline V gene. V dropped 0 bases and J dropped 7 bases, with 19 bases sitting between them. The CDR3 DNA reads as TGTGCCAGCAGTTACTCCCCCAGGACAGTCCCTTGGGAGCAGTACTTC. Amino acid sequence: CASSYSPRTVPWEQYF.

This clonotype was observed at least ten times. The rearrangement uses TRBV11-2 and TRBJ2-3; TRBD2 agrees at 11 bases. V was clipped by 9 bases and J by 0 bases; unmatched bases: 17. The CDR3 extends over 19 amino acids. Germline V gene lookup returns CDR1 SGHAT and CDR2 FQNNGV. This chain's CDR3 is CASRPQGLAGGASTDTQYF. The CDR3 coding sequence is TGTGCCAGTCGTCCCCAGGGGCTAGCGGGAGGTGCTAGCACAGATACGCAGTATTTT.

Only a few counts were recorded for this clonotype. The chain couples TRBV12-3 or TRBV12-4 to TRBJ2-1; D might be TRBD1 or TRBD2, each matching 5 bases. The CDR3 sequence is 15 residues long. V was pared by 6 bases and J by 4 bases, with 16 bases between. The CDR3 DNA is TGTGCCAGCAGGGGACGAGGACGGCCATACAATGAGCAGTTCTTC. It codes for CASRGRGRPYNEQFF.

V and J are TRBV10-3 and TRBJ1-3; D gene ambiguous. Germline CDR1 is ENHRY and CDR2 is SYGVKD. Trimming removed 6 bases from V and 0 bases from J, with 15 bases in between. There are 16 residues in the CDR3. In DNA form, the CDR3 reads TGTGCCATCAGGGACTGGGAAGACGGCTCTGGAAACACCATATATTTT. Amino acids: CAIRDWEDGSGNTIYF.

The gene calls are TRBV2 and TRBJ2-2; D not certain. The CDR3 sequence is 18 residues long. V lost 8 bases and J lost 8, with 30 bases in between. Looked up from germline, CDR1 is SNHLY and CDR2 is FYNNEI. Here the CDR3 reads CASCLTSSLKDLVGELFF. CDR3 coding DNA: TGTGCCAGCTGTTTAACTTCCAGTTTGAAGGATCTAGTGGGGGAGCTGTTTTTT.

This clonotype appeared a few times. The rearrangement joins TRBV28 to TRBJ2-5; D is unresolved. CDR1 MDHEN and CDR2 SYDVKM come from the germline V gene. Deletions cut 1 base from V and 1 base from J, with 13 bases between. CDR3 length: 16 residues. The CDR3 bases are TGTGCCAGCAGTTTATCTCTATGGTCCGGCCAAGAGACCCAGTACTTC. The encoded protein is CASSLSLWSGQETQYF.